A single sample is the source of the 21 T cell receptor beta chains below, sequenced in a study of beta chain features in type 1 diabetes. The study, taken as a whole, reports: Shorter TCRB CDR3s, moderately but significantly so, marked every one of the four CD4+ subsets in Type 1 diabetes patients.

These receptors have no known antigen. As every portion of the isolated RNA was reverse transcribed, the sequencing read expressed TCRB transcripts. Assay: immunoSEQ multiplex PCR; the TCRdb copy retains only in-frame clones and omits some. The table shows some 130,000 clones, with roughly 10% occurring only once. Sequencing used central memory CD4+ T cells from blood. All receptors derive from a man aged 25 to 45 with type 1 diabetes.

The chain combines TRBV7-2 with TRBJ2-5; 12 nucleotides align to TRBD2. The germline CDR1 and CDR2 sequences are SGHTA and FQGNSA. After removal of 1 base from V and 5 bases from J, the junction contained 2 bases not matched to a gene. The CDR3 totals 15 residues. The chain's CDR3 is CASSLGLAGVETQYF. The CDR3, as DNA: TGTGCCAGCAGCTTAGGACTAGCGGGGGTGGAGACCCAGTACTTC.

This sequence joins TRBV28 and TRBJ2-3; TRBD2 aligns across 8 bases. CDR3 length: 14 residues. The V gene's germline CDR1 is MDHEN and CDR2 SYDVKM. With V trimmed by 5 bases and J by 4 bases, 5 bases remained unmatched. The CDR3 coding sequence is TGTGCCAGCAGTGACGGGGGGGCCTCAGATACGCAGTATTTT. Protein: CASSDGGASDTQYF.

This clone was found many times. The chain recombines TRBV23-1 with TRBJ2-7; D is perhaps TRBD1 (5 bases). TRBV23-1 is placed among ORFs of uncertain function. The ends were cut back, 9 bases at V and 0 bases at J, with 15 bases in the middle. CDR3 size: 14 residues. CDR3 loop: CARPQRQSSYEQYF. As DNA, the CDR3 is TGCGCCAGACCCCAAAGACAGAGCTCCTACGAGCAGTACTTC.

CDR3 residues: CASSDDGGTAGYTF. Here the CDR3 DNA reads TGTGCCAGCAGTGACGACGGGGGGACGGCTGGCTACACCTTC. V is TRBV25-1 and J is TRBJ1-2, with a weak D call TRBD1 (5 bases). The germline gives CDR1 MGHDK, CDR2 SYGVNS. Deletions cut 3 bases from V and 7 bases from J, with 15 bases between. The CDR3 contains 14 residues.

The chain is built from TRBV11-2 and TRBJ2-2; D unclear. Trimming took off 5 bases at V and 0 bases at J, with 7 bases between the two ends. The CDR3 length is 14 residues. Germline V gives CDR1 SGHAT, CDR2 FQNNGV. CDR3 in amino acids: CASSRPANTGELFF. Here the CDR3 DNA reads TGTGCCAGCAGCCGTCCCGCGAACACCGGGGAGCTGTTTTTT.

This clone turned up a few times. The chain combines TRBV30 with TRBJ1-2, with a possible D match to TRBD1 (6 bases). The germline gives CDR1 GTSNPN, CDR2 SVGIG (reference sequence). This CDR3 spans 12 amino acids. The V gene lost 2 bases and the J gene lost 7 bases, with 11 bases spanning the gap. Written as DNA, the CDR3 is TGTGCCTGGAGTCCCGGACAGCGTGGCTACACCTTC. It is translated as CAWSPGQRGYTF. The entire variable domain, with the rest obtained from reference TRBV30 and TRBJ1-2, is as follows: SQTIHQWPATLVQPVGSPLSLECTVEGTSNPNLYWYRQAAGRGLQLLFYSVGIGQISSEVPQNLSASRPQDRQFILSSKKLLLSDSGFYLCAWSPGQRGYTFGSGTRLTVV.

The chain carries TRBV7-3 and TRBJ2-3; TRBD1 matches at 12 bases. Germline CDR1 SGHTA, CDR2 FQGTGA. Trimming cost V 5 bases and J 10 bases; bases outside gene matches: 10. The CDR3 contains 15 residues. The CDR3, as DNA: TGTGCCAGCAGCCCCGGGACAGGGGGCTTTGCTGCGCAGTATTTT. Protein sequence: CASSPGTGGFAAQYF. The full variable domain, with the rest looked up from reference TRBV7-3 and TRBJ2-3, is GAGVSQTPSNKVTEKGKYVELRCDPISGHTALYWYRQSLGQGPEFLIYFQGTGAADDSGLPNDRFFAVRPEGSVSTLKIQRTERGDSAVYLCASSPGTGGFAAQYFGPGTRLTVL.

The chain recombines TRBV13 with TRBJ1-1; D call uncertain. CDR1 and CDR2 (germline): PRHDT, FYEKMQ (reference sequence). The V end lost 1 base, the J end lost 4 bases, and 7 bases lay between the germline ends. This CDR3 has 13 residues. This chain's CDR3 is CASSLDLGTEAFF. The CDR3 DNA reads TGTGCCAGCAGCTTAGATCTAGGCACTGAAGCTTTCTTT. The full variable domain, rest sourced from reference TRBV13 and TRBJ1-1, is AAGVIQSPRHLIKEKRETATLKCYPIPRHDTVYWYQQGPGQDPQFLISFYEKMQSDKGSIPDRFSAQQFSDYHSELNMSSLELGDSALYFCASSLDLGTEAFFGQGTRLTVV.

This clone is medium-sized within its sample. This same CDR3 is encoded by further DNA sequences in the sample. The chain carries TRBV29-1 and TRBJ2-3; D is perhaps TRBD2 (5 bases). The CDR3 is 13 amino acids. V lost 4 bases to trimming and J lost 1 base, with 9 bases between them. The germline V gene has CDR1 SQVTM and CDR2 ANQGSEA. The CDR3 nucleotides read TGCAGCGTTGGAACCGGGGGCACAGATACGCAGTATTTT. It translates to CSVGTGGTDTQYF.

This sequence joins TRBV30 and TRBJ1-1; tentatively, D is TRBD1 (5 bases). The CDR3 length is 14 residues. The germline V gene encodes CDR1 GTSNPN and CDR2 SVGIG (reference sequence). Trimming took off 4 bases at V and 2 bases at J, with 14 bases between the two ends. The CDR3 DNA sequence: TGTGCCTGGATTGGGGGGACGGCAAACACTGAAGCTTTCTTT. Residues: CAWIGGTANTEAFF.

There are a few counts of this clone. The genes are TRBV28 and TRBJ1-4; 9 nucleotides match TRBD1. This CDR3 has 15 residues. CDR1 and CDR2 from the germline V gene are MDHEN and SYDVKM. V lost 3 bases to trimming and J lost 7 bases; unmatched junction nucleotides: 6. The CDR3 bases are TGTGCCAGCAGTTTCCCGGGACAGGGTGTTGAAAAACTGTTTTTT. This encodes CASSFPGQGVEKLFF.

The sample holds a few counts of this clone. This chain joins TRBV6-5 and TRBJ1-6; D perhaps matches TRBD1 (6 bases). There are 15 residues in the CDR3. Germline values: CDR1 MNHEY, CDR2 SVGAGI. V dropped 6 bases and J dropped 7 bases, with 16 bases sitting between them. Here the CDR3 DNA reads TGTGCCAGCAGCAACTTCGGTAGGGGGAATTCACCCCTCCACTTT. This gives the protein CASSNFGRGNSPLHF.

This clone was counted at least ten times. Other nucleotide sequences in the sample specify the same CDR3. V is TRBV2 and J is TRBJ1-4, with 9 nucleotides matching TRBD1. The V gene's germline CDR1 is SNHLY and CDR2 FYNNEI. This CDR3 is built from 12 residues. Trimming cost V 7 bases and J 8 bases; bases outside gene matches: 2. The CDR3: CASTGTGEKLFF. The CDR3 region has the DNA TGTGCCAGCACCGGGACAGGGGAAAAACTGTTTTTT.

As concerns this clone: Within the sample, other DNA sequences also encode this same CDR3. CDR3 residues: CASSLGGSNNEQFF. CDR3 coding DNA: TGTGCCAGCAGCTTAGGCGGTAGCAACAATGAGCAGTTCTTC. The V and J genes are TRBV5-4 and TRBJ2-1; D uncertain. CDR3 length: 14 amino acids. CDR1 is SGHNT and CDR2 is YYREEE in the germline V gene (reference sequence). The V end lost 2 bases, the J end lost 5 bases, and 11 bases lay between the germline ends.

This clone was seen a handful of times. The rearrangement joins TRBV28 to TRBJ1-2; 8 nucleotides line up with TRBD1. The J segment lost 4 bases and the V segment lost 9 bases, leaving 10 bases of the junction unmatched. The CDR3 covers 14 residues. Looked up from germline, CDR1 is MDHEN and CDR2 is SYDVKM. CDR3 coding DNA: TGTGCCAGTCGACCGGGACAGGCGGTCTATGGCTACACCTTC. Translating it yields CASRPGQAVYGYTF.

This clone was observed a few times. The same CDR3 can be traced to other DNA sequences in this sample. The chain carries TRBV20-1 and TRBJ1-1; D is unclear. Trimming stripped 3 bases from V and 4 bases from J, with 3 bases between. Per germline, CDR1 DFQATT and CDR2 SNEGSKA (reference sequence). The CDR3 loop spans 10 amino acids. Here the CDR3 DNA reads TGCAGTGCTAGGCGCACTGAAGCTTTCTTT. Amino acid sequence: CSARRTEAFF.

The genes are TRBV7-2 and TRBJ2-7; weak D call: TRBD2 (6 bases). The CDR3 length is 13 residues. Trimming removed 0 bases at V and 5 bases at J, with 8 bases between. Germline CDR1 SGHTA, CDR2 FQGNSA. CDR3 protein: CASSLAGGNEQYF. The CDR3 bases are TGTGCCAGCAGCTTAGCCGGAGGGAACGAGCAGTACTTC.

V usage is TRBV19 and J usage is TRBJ2-2; TRBD2 agrees at 7 bases. In germline, CDR1 is LNHDA, CDR2 SQIVND (reference sequence). The CDR3 covers 16 residues. Trimming at V came to 10 bases and at J to 0 bases, leaving 11 bases not matched to a gene. The CDR3 region is CATSLWGGSNTGELFF. Written as DNA, the CDR3 is TGTGCCACTTCCTTGTGGGGGGGATCGAACACCGGGGAGCTGTTTTTT.

This chain connects TRBV4-2 to TRBJ1-5; 7 nucleotides align to TRBD1. The CDR3 contains 15 residues. Germline trimming cut 4 bases from V and 3 bases from J; bases unmatched to any gene: 6. Germline V gene sequence: CDR1 LGHNA, CDR2 YNFKEQ. The CDR3 sequence: CASSPPTGSNQPQHF. The CDR3 DNA follows: TGTGCCAGCAGCCCGCCGACAGGGTCCAATCAGCCCCAGCATTTT.

In its sample, this clone was seen a few times. This rearrangement joins TRBV29-1 to TRBJ2-3, with TRBD1 as a possible D gene (7 bases). V lost 4 bases and J lost 8, with 13 bases in between. This CDR3 contains 12 residues. The germline gives CDR1 SQVTM, CDR2 ANQGSEA. CDR3 protein: CSVAQGRGTQYF. The CDR3 DNA reads TGCAGCGTTGCACAGGGGCGGGGTACGCAGTATTTT.

This chain joins TRBV4-3 and TRBJ2-1; D may be TRBD2 (5 bases). The V end was cut by 0 bases, the J end by 0 bases, with 12 bases between. This CDR3 is 17 amino acids long. The germline V gene encodes CDR1 LGHNA and CDR2 YSLEER. CDR3 bases: TGCGCCAGCAGCCAAGATCATCCGGGGAGCTCCTACAATGAGCAGTTCTTC. This translates into CASSQDHPGSSYNEQFF.